This T cell receptor beta chain was captured in a study of cytomegalovirus exposure and HLA in healthy donors. CDR3 length: 13 amino acids. V was clipped by 6 bases and J by 2 bases, with 9 bases between them. Per the germline V gene, CDR1 is SGHTA and CDR2 is FQGNSA. Sequencing was performed with immunoSEQ multiplex PCR; in TCRdb, only in-frame clones are kept and a portion is missing. Of about 98,000 clones listed, over 75% are singletons. This sequence originates from a man aged 18 to 29 in good health and CMV-seropositive. V is TRBV7-2 and J is TRBJ2-3; TRBD2 might be the D (6 bases). The sample taken for sequencing was PBMCs. For the CDR3, the DNA is TGTGCCAGCAGGCGGACTAACACAGATACGCAGTATTTT. Translation: CASRRTNTDTQYF.